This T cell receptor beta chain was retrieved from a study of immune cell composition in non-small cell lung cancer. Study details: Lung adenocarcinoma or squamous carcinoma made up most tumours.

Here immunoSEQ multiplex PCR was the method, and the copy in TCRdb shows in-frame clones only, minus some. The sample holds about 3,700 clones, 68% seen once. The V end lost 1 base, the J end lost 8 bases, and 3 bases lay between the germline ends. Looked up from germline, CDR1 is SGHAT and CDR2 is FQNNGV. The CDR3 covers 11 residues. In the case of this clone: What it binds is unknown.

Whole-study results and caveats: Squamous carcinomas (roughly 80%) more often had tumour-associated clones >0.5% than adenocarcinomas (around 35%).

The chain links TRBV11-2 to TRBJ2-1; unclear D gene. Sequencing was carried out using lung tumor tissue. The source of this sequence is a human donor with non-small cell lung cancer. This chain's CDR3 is CASSLVDEQFF. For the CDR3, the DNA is TGTGCCAGCAGCTTAGTAGATGAGCAGTTCTTC.